The 17 T cell receptor beta chains given below trace back to one sample, sequenced in a study of vaccination and CD4 T cells after COVID-19. No antigen is known for these receptors. The Oncomine TCR Beta short-read assay sequenced DNA from cultured CD4+ T cells. TCRdb itself ran the PCR reads through MiXCR, one entry per CDR3 protein. This table holds about 21,000 distinct CDR3 sequences, 48% found once. Treatment specified: approximately 11-day PBMC culture with coronavirus spike peptide pools or control peptides (ViraFEST assay). Sequenced here: CD4+ T cells from blood, cultured in vitro, sampled after SARS-CoV-2 vaccination. All receptors come from a human donor who had recovered from COVID-19.

This clonotype occurred a few times. V is TRBV19 and J is TRBJ1-5, with TRBD1 matching 8 bases. CDR3 length equals 16 residues. The V gene's germline CDR1 is LNHDA and CDR2 SQIVND (reference sequence). CDR3 DNA sequence: TGTGGGGCAGGGGGCGTCCGGCCTTATAGCAATCAGCCCCAGCATTTT. Protein sequence: CGAGGVRPYSNQPQHF.

This clonotype was picked up a small number of times. V is TRBV6-1 and J is TRBJ1-2; 10 bases are shared with TRBD1. V lost 6 bases, J lost 4 bases, and 8 bases stayed unmatched. This CDR3 contains 15 residues. The germline V gene encodes CDR1 MNHNS and CDR2 SASEGT. The CDR3 region has the DNA TGTGCCAGCAGACCCGGGACAGGGGATACCTATGGCTACACCTTC. Protein product: CASRPGTGDTYGYTF.

In its sample, this clonotype was seen a few times. V gene TRBV10-1 combines with J gene TRBJ1-1, with TRBD1 matching over 8 bases. The ends lost 6 bases at V and 4 bases at J; junction bases unmatched: 7. This CDR3 has 14 amino acids. Germline CDR1 and CDR2: WNHNN and SYGVQD (reference sequence). The CDR3 DNA sequence: TGCGCCAGCAGCGAGGACAGGGCTGGCACTGAAGCTTTCTTT. Translation gives CASSEDRAGTEAFF.

The chain is built from TRBV7-8 and TRBJ1-6, with a tentative D call TRBD1 (6 bases). CDR3 size: 15 residues. Germline V gives CDR1 SGHVS, CDR2 FQNEAQ. Trimming left V 5 bases short and J 5 bases short, with 13 bases between. CDR3 residues: CASSPLRTDNSPLHF. CDR3 bases: TGTGCCAGCAGCCCCCTCCGGACAGATAATTCACCCCTCCACTTT. Based on the CDR3 plus reference TRBV7-8 and TRBJ1-6, the full variable domain is GAGVSQSPRYKVAKRGQDVALRCDPISGHVSLFWYQQALGQGPEFLTYFQNEAQLDKSGLPSDRFFAERPEGSVSTLKIQRTQQEDSAVYLCASSPLRTDNSPLHFGNGTRLTVT.

This chain joins TRBV12-3 or TRBV12-4 and TRBJ2-7, with D perhaps TRBD2 (6 bases). The germline V and J ends were trimmed by 6 bases and 6 bases, with 21 bases remaining between them. This CDR3 contains 15 residues. The CDR3 here is CASRADGGPFPEQYF. CDR3 coding DNA: TGTGCCAGCAGAGCGGACGGGGGTCCCTTCCCCGAGCAGTACTTC.

The gene calls are TRBV20-1 and TRBJ2-2, with TRBD2 matching 10 bases. CDR3 size: 17 residues. The V and J ends lost 6 bases and 3 bases, in that order; junction bases with no gene match: 13. Germline assignment: CDR1 DFQATT and CDR2 SNEGSKA (reference sequence). CDR3 amino acids: CSATHQRGGRYTGELFF. The CDR3 region has the DNA TGCAGTGCGACCCACCAGCGGGGGGGGCGGTACACCGGGGAGCTGTTTTTT.

In nucleotides, the CDR3 is TGTGCCAGTAGTGGCGTTGGCGAGCAGTACTTC. Its translation: CASSGVGEQYF. The V and J genes are TRBV19 and TRBJ2-7; D gene uncertain. Trimming took 5 bases from V and 6 from J, leaving 8 bases between them. This CDR3 comprises 11 residues. Germline V gene data show CDR1 as LNHDA and CDR2 as SQIVND (reference sequence).

CDR3 in amino acids: CATSRAAWETQYF. The CDR3 DNA sequence: TGTGCCACCAGCAGAGCAGCTTGGGAGACCCAGTACTTC. The chain uses TRBV15 and TRBJ2-5; D is unresolved. V lost 1 base, J lost 5 bases, and 8 bases lay in between. The CDR3 consists of 13 residues. CDR1 LNHNV and CDR2 YYDKDF come from the germline V gene (reference sequence).

V usage is TRBV27 and J usage is TRBJ1-1; 8 nucleotides match TRBD1. In germline, CDR1 is MNHEY, CDR2 SMNVEV (reference sequence). CDR3 size: 16 residues. V trimming: 3 bases; J trimming: 1 base; junction bases outside the gene matches: 7. The CDR3 loop is CASSFRQGMGNTEAFF. The CDR3 coding sequence is TGTGCCAGCAGTTTTAGACAGGGGATGGGGAACACTGAAGCTTTCTTT.

The V gene is TRBV11-2, the J gene TRBJ2-7; D gene uncertain. Germline V gene sequence: CDR1 SGHAT, CDR2 FQNNGV. This CDR3 region has 12 residues. Trimming left V 3 bases short and J 4 bases short, with 7 bases between. CDR3 nucleotides: TGTGCCAGCAGCTTGGCCGTTTACGAGCAGTACTTC. The encoded protein is CASSLAVYEQYF.

This clonotype was seen a few times. The chain recombines TRBV11-2 with TRBJ1-6; D call uncertain. Per germline, CDR1 SGHAT and CDR2 FQNNGV. The CDR3 has 13 amino acids. V was shortened by 6 bases and J by 10 bases, with 13 bases between the two germline ends. CDR3 in DNA: TGTGCCAGCAGTCCCCAGGAGCAATCACCCCTCCACTTT. Protein: CASSPQEQSPLHF.

This chain joins TRBV7-2 and TRBJ2-6; TRBD1 matches 10 bases. V lost 5 bases, J lost 2 bases, and 9 bases stayed unmatched. This CDR3 has 18 amino acids. In germline, CDR1 is SGHTA, CDR2 FQGNSA. This CDR3 is CASSTRTGGLAGANVLTF. The DNA for the CDR3 is TGTGCCAGCAGCACACGGACAGGGGGTTTGGCTGGGGCCAACGTCCTGACTTTC.

This chain uses TRBV11-2 with TRBJ2-7, with 8 bases identical to TRBD2. The CDR3 contains 14 residues. The trim removed 5 bases at V and 2 bases at J, leaving 5 bases unmatched. Germline-derived CDR1 and CDR2 are SGHAT and FQNNGV. CDR3 in amino acids: CASSVAGITYEQYF. The DNA for the CDR3 is TGTGCCAGCAGCGTAGCGGGAATTACCTACGAGCAGTACTTC.

The J gene is TRBJ1-2, the V gene TRBV19; D is unclear. Trimming took 5 bases from V and 7 from J, leaving 8 bases between them. Per the germline V gene, CDR1 is LNHDA and CDR2 is SQIVND (reference sequence). The CDR3 spans 11 residues. The CDR3 DNA reads TGTGCCAGTAGTTCGGTGGCTGGCTACACCTTC. Its protein is CASSSVAGYTF.

V is TRBV29-1 and J is TRBJ2-7; possible D gene TRBD1, 5 bases. Trimming shortened V by 4 bases and J by 2 bases, and 15 bases separated the two germline ends. There are 14 residues in the CDR3. The germline CDR1 and CDR2 sequences are SQVTM and ANQGSEA. CDR3 amino acids: CSVGGWGGPYEQYF. CDR3 DNA: TGCAGCGTTGGTGGGTGGGGCGGTCCCTACGAGCAGTACTTC.

The V gene is TRBV11-1, the J gene TRBJ1-2; D not resolved. The CDR3 is made up of 16 amino acids. V lost 6 bases and J lost 0, with 17 bases in between. The germline CDR1 and CDR2 sequences are SGHAT and FQDESV (reference sequence). The DNA for the CDR3 is TGTGCCAGCAGTCACTCTGGCACAGATGCTAACTATGGCTACACCTTC. Translated, it gives CASSHSGTDANYGYTF. Variable domain in full (rest from reference TRBV11-1 and TRBJ1-2): EAEVAQSPRYKITEKSQAVAFWCDPISGHATLYWYRQILGQGPELLVQFQDESVVDDSQLPKDRFSAERLKGVDSTLKIQPAELGDSAMYLCASSHSGTDANYGYTFGSGTRLTVV.

J is TRBJ2-5 and V is TRBV5-1; D may be TRBD1 (6 bases). Germline CDR1 reads SGHRS; CDR2 reads YFSETQ. The CDR3 runs 14 residues. Trimming left V 3 bases short and J 8 bases short, with 17 bases between. The CDR3 reads CASSSFGQLDTQYF. The DNA for the CDR3 is TGCGCCAGCAGCTCCTTCGGACAGTTGGATACCCAGTACTTC.